The 27 T cell receptor beta chains below were found in one sample sequenced in a study of OX40 agonist ivuxolimab in advanced cancers. Library prep was done by the immunoSEQ multiplex PCR assay. TCRdb holds this immuneACCESS table with in-frame rearrangements only. Some clones are missing; in checked studies, unresolved V genes explain under half, and the rest has no known cause. Within this sample are around 80,000 clones, with 85% of them counted one time only. The ten largest clones take up less than 4% of the sample. The input for sequencing was CD4+ or CD8+ T cells sorted from blood, taken in a trial of the OX40 agonist ivuxolimab. The receptors were gathered from an adult with an advanced solid tumor such as melanoma, head and neck, liver or kidney cancer.

This chain connects TRBV7-2 to TRBJ1-1, with D possibly TRBD1 on 5 matching bases. The CDR3 loop spans 15 amino acids. The V gene lost 3 bases and the J gene lost 2 bases, with 13 bases spanning the gap. Germline V gives CDR1 SGHTA, CDR2 FQGNSA. The CDR3 here is CASSFRGRTNTEAFF. The DNA of the CDR3 is TGTGCCAGCAGCTTTAGAGGGCGGACAAACACTGAAGCTTTCTTT.

This chain links TRBV6-5 with TRBJ1-2; TRBD1 might be the D (5 bases). CDR3 length: 14 residues. The V gene lost 5 bases and the J gene lost 4 bases, with 14 bases spanning the gap. Germline-derived CDR1 and CDR2 are MNHEY and SVGAGI. CDR3 bases: TGTGCCAGCAGTGTCGGCGGGGCGGGCTATGGCTACACCTTC. Translating gives CASSVGGAGYGYTF.

CDR3 in amino acids: CASSLGQVYYGYTF. The CDR3 nucleotides are TGTGCCAGCAGCTTAGGGCAGGTCTACTATGGCTACACCTTC. This chain joins TRBV7-9 and TRBJ1-2, with no clear D. V was cut by 1 base and J by 3 bases, with 9 bases left in between. Germline loops: CDR1 SEHNR, CDR2 FQNEAQ (reference sequence). The length of the CDR3 is 14 residues.

This clone was detected once. The genes are TRBV6-5 and TRBJ2-2; 9 bases map to TRBD2. This CDR3 is 13 amino acids long. In germline, CDR1 is MNHEY, CDR2 SVGAGI. V dropped 9 bases and J dropped 4; count of bases not matched to a gene: 3. Here the CDR3 reads CARGLAGTGELFF. CDR3 DNA sequence: TGTGCCAGGGGACTAGCAGGCACCGGGGAGCTGTTTTTT.

This clone was detected only a few times. The V and J genes are TRBV5-1 and TRBJ1-4; D may be TRBD1 (5 bases). Germline assignment: CDR1 SGHRS and CDR2 YFSETQ. This CDR3 spans 16 amino acids. V lost 0 bases, J lost 8 bases, and 17 bases lay in between. CDR3 loop: CASSLVGRAGQEKLFF. The CDR3 DNA reads as TGCGCCAGCAGCTTGGTCGGTCGGGCAGGGCAGGAAAAACTGTTTTTT.

The gene calls are TRBV7-8 and TRBJ1-6, with TRBD1 identical over 8 bases. Germline CDR1 reads SGHVS; CDR2 reads FQNEAQ. There are 17 residues in the CDR3. V lost 1 base to trimming and J lost 7 bases; unmatched junction nucleotides: 9. In DNA form, the CDR3 reads TGTGCCAGCAGCTTAGTCTCAGGGGGCTGGGGAAATTCACCCCTCCACTTT. This translates into CASSLVSGGWGNSPLHF.

The chain has TRBV29-1 and TRBJ2-3; a possible D gene is TRBD2 (7 bases). Germline lookup yields CDR1 SQVTM and CDR2 ANQGSEA. The CDR3 extends over 14 amino acids. Trimming cost V 4 bases and J 3 bases, with 14 bases left between them. The CDR3 loop is CSVGGGLGTDTQYF. Written as DNA, the CDR3 is TGCAGCGTTGGGGGGGGGCTAGGTACAGATACGCAGTATTTT.

The V and J genes are TRBV6-1 and TRBJ2-2; 8 nucleotides match TRBD1. Germline V lookup: CDR1 MNHNS, CDR2 SASEGT. This CDR3 spans 15 amino acids. Trimming cost V 10 bases and J 3 bases; bases outside gene matches: 10. The CDR3 protein is CATQRGTGYTGELFF. CDR3 coding DNA: TGTGCCACCCAAAGGGGGACAGGCTACACCGGGGAGCTGTTTTTT.

The chain couples TRBV6-6 to TRBJ2-7, with D uncertain. V gave up 4 bases and J gave up 0 bases, with 16 bases separating them. Germline loops: CDR1 MNHNY, CDR2 SVGAGI (reference sequence). This CDR3 spans 16 amino acids. The CDR3 reads CASSSRSKGSSYEQYF. CDR3 DNA: TGTGCCAGCAGTTCCCGGTCAAAGGGCAGCTCCTACGAGCAGTACTTC.

The gene calls are TRBV4-1 and TRBJ2-3; D possibly corresponds to TRBD2 (6 bases). V was trimmed by 2 bases and J by 11 bases, leaving 17 bases between them. The CDR3 extends over 14 amino acids. CDR1 and CDR2 from the germline V gene are MGHRA and YSYEKL. The DNA for the CDR3 is TGCGCCAGCAGCCAACCCCTTGGAGCGGGTGAGCAGTATTTT. Translated, it gives CASSQPLGAGEQYF.

This clone appeared a single time. This chain connects TRBV18 to TRBJ1-4; D not certain. Per the germline V gene, CDR1 is KGHSH and CDR2 is LQKENI. The CDR3 totals 14 residues. V was cut by 2 bases and J by 7 bases, with 11 bases left in between. The CDR3 here is CASSPMSSPEKLFF. The CDR3 region has the DNA TGTGCCAGCTCACCAATGTCCAGTCCTGAAAAACTGTTTTTT.

This clone appeared a single time. The V gene is TRBV7-2, the J gene TRBJ2-7, with unresolved D. The CDR3 covers 15 residues. CDR1 and CDR2 from the germline V gene are SGHTA and FQGNSA. The germline V and J ends were trimmed by 1 base and 3 bases, with 13 bases remaining between them. CDR3 protein: CASSLEPFPFYEQYF. As DNA, the CDR3 is TGTGCCAGCAGCTTAGAACCCTTCCCCTTCTACGAGCAGTACTTC. Supplemented by reference TRBV7-2 and TRBJ2-7, the full variable domain reads GAGVSQSPSNKVTEKGKDVELRCDPISGHTALYWYRQSLGQGLEFLIYFQGNSAPDKSGLPSDRFSAERTGGSVSTLTIQRTQQEDSAVYLCASSLEPFPFYEQYFGPGTRLTVT.

This chain links TRBV20-1 with TRBJ2-1; D call uncertain. CDR1 and CDR2 from the germline V gene are DFQATT and SNEGSKA (reference sequence). This CDR3 region has 8 residues. CDR3 loop: CRADSNFF. CDR3 sequence (DNA): TGCAGGGCCGACTCCAACTTCTTC.

This chain links TRBV5-1 with TRBJ2-2; 9 nucleotides agree with TRBD1. CDR3 length equals 15 residues. V dropped 4 bases and J dropped 7; count of bases not matched to a gene: 8. The germline V gene has CDR1 SGHRS and CDR2 YFSETQ. In nucleotides, the CDR3 is TGCGCCAGCAGCCAGCGGACAGGGGAGGGCGGGGAGCTGTTTTTT. Translated, it gives CASSQRTGEGGELFF.

The gene calls are TRBV6-5 and TRBJ2-1; TRBD2 aligns across 9 bases. In germline, CDR1 is MNHEY, CDR2 SVGAGI. The CDR3 has 15 residues. J gave up 6 bases and V 4 bases, and 7 bases lay outside the gene matches. Here the CDR3 reads CASSSSTSGFNEQFF. The CDR3 DNA reads as TGTGCCAGCAGTTCCTCGACTAGCGGCTTCAATGAGCAGTTCTTC.

This rearrangement joins TRBV19 to TRBJ2-7; D may be TRBD2 (5 bases). The length of the CDR3 is 15 residues. The ends were cut back, 1 base at V and 0 bases at J, with 10 bases in the middle. The germline gives CDR1 LNHDA, CDR2 SQIVND (reference sequence). The CDR3 bases are TGTGCCAGTAGTATAGTAGCAGGACTCTCCTACGAGCAGTACTTC. Translation gives CASSIVAGLSYEQYF.

The rearrangement joins TRBV25-1 to TRBJ2-7; D ambiguous. V was trimmed by 0 bases and J by 5 bases, leaving 8 bases between them. The CDR3 is 13 residues long. CDR1 is MGHDK, CDR2 SYGVNS, per germline. The DNA of the CDR3 is TGTGCCAGCAGTGAATATTCCCGGGACGAGCAGTACTTC. Translating it yields CASSEYSRDEQYF.

The chain employs TRBV2 and TRBJ2-3, with TRBD1 matching over 11 bases. The CDR3 has 16 amino acids. Germline CDR1 SNHLY, CDR2 FYNNEI. The ends lost 8 bases at V and 3 bases at J; junction bases unmatched: 10. The CDR3 DNA is TGTGCCAGCGATCCGGACAGGGGGCTTGCTACAGATACGCAGTATTTT. Encoded protein: CASDPDRGLATDTQYF.

This clone has more than one count but fewer than ten. The CDR3 bases are TGTGCCAGCAGTTACGCGGACCCCTCCTACGAGCAGTACTTC. Translation: CASSYADPSYEQYF. The genes are TRBV6-5 and TRBJ2-7; unclear D gene. The CDR3 extends over 14 amino acids. Germline values: CDR1 MNHEY, CDR2 SVGAGI. Trimming took off 2 bases at V and 0 bases at J, with 8 bases between the two ends.

V usage is TRBV20-1 and J usage is TRBJ2-7; D gene unclear. The CDR3 spans 10 residues. V was pared by 8 bases and J by 5 bases, with 10 bases between. Germline CDR1 and CDR2: DFQATT and SNEGSKA (reference sequence). CDR3 bases: TGCAGTCCCCTTAAGGACGAGCAGTACTTC. Protein product: CSPLKDEQYF.

The chain has TRBV21-1 and TRBJ1-4; TRBD1 is taken as the D call from the table, unchecked against the DNA. TRBV21-1 is classified as a pseudogene. The CDR3 consists of 16 residues. The CDR3 nucleotides read TGTGCCAGCAGCAACCCAGGGGATGCAACTAATGAAAAACTGTTTTTT. Translation gives CASSNPGDATNEKLFF.

V usage is TRBV4-3 and J usage is TRBJ2-1, with 10 bases lining up with TRBD2. The CDR3 sequence is 17 residues long. Looked up from germline, CDR1 is LGHNA and CDR2 is YSLEER. Trimming at V came to 1 base and at J to 3 bases, leaving 6 bases not matched to a gene. CDR3 in DNA: TGCGCCAGCAGCCAAGCGGTACGGACTAGCGGCTACAATGAGCAGTTCTTC. Residues: CASSQAVRTSGYNEQFF.

J is TRBJ1-3 and V is TRBV5-3; 7 bases fit TRBD1. TRBV5-3 is sorted into the ORF group, with uncertain function. The CDR3 runs 20 residues. Unmatched junction bases numbered 23, after V lost 4 bases and J lost 4 bases. The CDR3, as DNA: TGTGCCAGAAGCCCCGACCAGGATACGGCGCGCGGACAGGTGGGAAACACCATATATTTT. Protein sequence: CARSPDQDTARGQVGNTIYF.

This rearrangement joins TRBV7-2 to TRBJ2-1; 13 nucleotides align to TRBD2. The CDR3 is made up of 16 amino acids. CDR1 and CDR2 (germline): SGHTA, FQGNSA. J lost 8 bases, V lost 5 bases, and 9 bases had no gene match. CDR3: CASSLVTSGRSHEQFF. In DNA, the CDR3 is TGTGCCAGCAGCCTTGTGACTAGCGGGAGGAGTCATGAGCAGTTCTTC. Using reference TRBV7-2 and TRBJ2-1 for the parts outside the CDR3, the full variable domain is GAGVSQSPSNKVTEKGKDVELRCDPISGHTALYWYRQSLGQGLEFLIYFQGNSAPDKSGLPSDRFSAERTGGSVSTLTIQRTQQEDSAVYLCASSLVTSGRSHEQFFGPGTRLTVL.

J is TRBJ2-2 and V is TRBV29-1; no clear D gene. The germline V gene has CDR1 SQVTM and CDR2 ANQGSEA. The CDR3 is made up of 13 amino acids. The V gene lost 0 bases and the J gene lost 6 bases, with 8 bases spanning the gap. CDR3 sequence (DNA): TGCAGCGTTGAAGACGCAGGAGCCGGGGAGCTGTTTTTT. Encoded protein: CSVEDAGAGELFF.

The chain employs TRBV4-3 and TRBJ2-7; 13 positions match TRBD2. This CDR3 comprises 16 residues. Germline V gives CDR1 LGHNA, CDR2 YSLEER. V was clipped by 4 bases and J by 8 bases; unmatched bases: 11. The CDR3 DNA reads as TGCGCCAGCAGCCCGCGGACTAGCGGGAGTGTCAGGAAGCAGTACTTC. Its protein is CASSPRTSGSVRKQYF.

This chain connects TRBV7-6 to TRBJ2-7, with a weak D call TRBD2 (5 bases). Trimming cost V 5 bases and J 1 base, with 12 bases left between them. This CDR3 has 14 amino acids. Germline assignment: CDR1 SGHVS and CDR2 FNYEAQ. The CDR3 here is CASSNDYRSYEQYF. The CDR3 DNA reads as TGTGCCAGCAGCAATGACTATCGGTCCTACGAGCAGTACTTC.